This is a list of T cell receptor beta chains from one sample in a study of blood T cell repertoires in COVID-19. Sequencing was performed with immunoSEQ multiplex PCR; in TCRdb, only in-frame clones are kept and a portion is missing. The sample lists a few hundred thousand clones; less than 90% were seen once. The specimen was peripheral blood. The receptors shown here come from an older woman who had recovered from COVID-19. CDR3s include the opening cysteine and the closing phenylalanine or tryptophan. The order of the fields is V gene, clone size, D gene, J gene, CDR3 protein, CDR3 DNA. The D gene is left open where the match is weak. Clone sizes are given selectively: once, few, many, or a class where the clone is expanded.

TRBV13,NA,NA,TRBJ1-3,CASSLGVGRGNTIYF,TGTGCCAGCAGCTTAGGGGTGGGGCGAGGAAACACCATATATTTT
TRBV30,NA,TRBD2,TRBJ2-1,CAWSVRAGQFF,TGTGCCTGGAGTGTAAGAGCGGGACAGTTCTTC
TRBV9,NA,TRBD2,TRBJ2-3,CASSVGVSGADTQYF,TGTGCCAGCAGCGTAGGTGTTAGCGGGGCGGATACGCAGTATTTT
TRBV6-4,NA,TRBD2,TRBJ2-7,CASSDTSSGSLHCYLPGGCEQYF,TGTGCCAGCAGTGACACCTCTAGCGGGAGTCTCCACTGCTACCTCCCTGGAGGGTGCGAGCAGTACTTC
TRBV5-1,NA,TRBD2,TRBJ2-2,CASSGLAGTGELFF,TGCGCCAGCAGCGGACTAGCGGGCACCGGGGAGCTGTTTTTT
TRBV27,few,NA,TRBJ1-6,CASSTPDGNSPLHF,TGTGCCAGCAGTACCCCAGATGGTAATTCACCCCTCCACTTT
TRBV21-1,NA,NA,TRBJ2-7,CASSPDRVPYF,TGTGCCAGCAGCCCAGACAGGGTACCGTACTTC
TRBV5-6,NA,TRBD1,TRBJ2-7,CASSYGQADEQYF,TGTGCCAGCAGCTACGGACAGGCGGACGAGCAGTACTTC
TRBV7-2,NA,TRBD2,TRBJ2-1,CASSSRAALAGEQFF,TGTGCCAGCAGCTCCCGCGCCGCTCTAGCGGGCGAGCAGTTCTTC
TRBV29-1,NA,TRBD2,TRBJ2-7,CTYRAGGFSYEQYF,TGCACCTACCGGGCGGGGGGCTTCTCCTACGAGCAGTACTTC
TRBV20-1,NA,TRBD1,TRBJ1-2,CSASRQGVPYGYTF,TGCAGTGCTAGTCGACAGGGGGTTCCCTATGGCTACACCTTC
TRBV19,NA,NA,TRBJ1-6,CASSMRADSPLHF,TGTGCCAGTAGTATGAGGGCGGATTCACCCCTCCACTTT
TRBV19,NA,NA,TRBJ2-1,CASSIPTYNEQFF,TGTGCCAGTAGTATACCAACCTACAATGAGCAGTTCTTC
TRBV5-1,NA,NA,TRBJ2-3,CASSFGASTDTQYF,TGCGCCAGCAGCTTTGGGGCTAGCACAGATACGCAGTATTTT
TRBV2,once,NA,TRBJ2-3,CASRPQDLAVPTDTQYF,TGTGCCAGCAGGCCCCAGGACTTAGCGGTCCCCACAGATACGCAGTATTTT
TRBV24-1,NA,NA,TRBJ1-2,CATSDLAQARGYGYTF,TGTGCCACCAGTGATTTGGCGCAGGCCAGGGGCTATGGCTACACCTTC
TRBV18,NA,NA,TRBJ2-7,CASSPSGEKTYEQYF,TGTGCCAGCTCACCTAGCGGTGAAAAAACCTACGAGCAGTACTTC
TRBV19,NA,NA,TRBJ2-6,CASSVDRISGANVLTF,TGTGCCAGTAGTGTCGACAGGATCTCTGGGGCCAACGTCCTGACTTTC
TRBV27,few,NA,TRBJ1-5,CASSLSRLQPQHF,TGTGCCAGCAGTTTATCCAGGCTCCAGCCCCAGCATTTT
TRBV4-1,NA,NA,TRBJ2-5,CASSQVGWGQKETQYF,TGCGCCAGCAGCCAAGTGGGGTGGGGACAAAAAGAGACCCAGTACTTC
TRBV20-1,NA,NA,TRBJ2-5,CSGSLQETQYF,TGCAGTGGTAGCCTACAGGAGACCCAGTACTTC
TRBV11-1,NA,NA,TRBJ1-4,CASSRGLGEKLFF,TGTGCCAGCAGCCGCGGCTTGGGTGAAAAACTGTTTTTT
TRBV2,once,NA,TRBJ2-5,CASSGSTAQETQYF,TGTGCCAGCAGCGGCTCGACAGCTCAAGAGACCCAGTACTTC
TRBV10-1,NA,NA,TRBJ1-1,CASSDPQRGKAFF,TGCGCCAGCAGTGACCCTCAACGGGGGAAAGCTTTCTTT
TRBV7-3,few,TRBD2,TRBJ2-2,CASSFSGTSGTGELFF,TGTGCCAGCAGCTTCTCCGGGACTAGTGGTACCGGGGAGCTGTTTTTT
TRBV18,NA,NA,TRBJ1-2,CASSPNQGPSNGYTF,TGTGCCAGCTCACCGAATCAGGGCCCTTCTAATGGCTACACCTTC
TRBV24-1,NA,NA,TRBJ2-2,CATSDPMAAGLATGELFF,TGTGCCACCAGTGACCCTATGGCGGCGGGACTGGCCACCGGGGAGCTGTTTTTT
TRBV6-5,NA,NA,TRBJ2-5,CASSSYREREETQYF,TGTGCCAGCAGCTCCTACCGGGAACGGGAAGAGACCCAGTACTTC
TRBV5-1,NA,TRBD2,TRBJ2-7,CASSLVLAGGPTPGEQYF,TGCGCCAGCAGCTTGGTGTTAGCGGGGGGCCCCACGCCGGGGGAGCAGTACTTC
TRBV18,NA,NA,TRBJ1-2,CASSPSGRLRSNYGYTF,TGTGCCAGCTCACCAAGTGGGAGGCTCAGGTCTAACTATGGCTACACCTTC
TRBV5-4,NA,TRBD1,TRBJ2-7,CASSDATGVSYEQYF,TGTGCCAGCAGCGACGCGACAGGGGTTTCCTACGAGCAGTACTTC
TRBV5-6,NA,NA,TRBJ1-1,CASSPRGSDILAFF,TGTGCCAGCAGCCCCCGGGGATCGGATATTTTGGCTTTCTTT
TRBV9,NA,NA,TRBJ1-1,CASSVLPENTEAFF,TGTGCCAGCAGCGTACTCCCAGAGAACACTGAAGCTTTCTTT
TRBV13,NA,NA,TRBJ2-7,CASSLGGRPAYEQYF,TGTGCCAGCAGCTTAGGTGGCAGGCCAGCCTACGAGCAGTACTTC
TRBV11-2,NA,TRBD2,TRBJ2-5,CASSLGLAGAGTQYF,TGTGCCAGCAGCTTGGGACTAGCGGGGGCAGGGACCCAGTACTTC
TRBV6-5,NA,TRBD1,TRBJ2-2,CASSYAGQGPGELFF,TGTGCCAGCAGTTACGCTGGACAGGGGCCCGGGGAGCTGTTTTTT
TRBV5-1,NA,TRBD2,TRBJ2-2,CASSLTGRVNTGELFF,TGCGCCAGCAGCCTTACCGGGAGGGTGAACACCGGGGAGCTGTTTTTT
TRBV10-1,NA,NA,TRBJ1-2,CASSEPRGGLGGYTF,TGCGCCAGCAGTGAGCCTAGGGGTGGTTTGGGTGGCTACACCTTC
TRBV6-5,once,NA,TRBJ2-5,CASSYSRGGWSQYF,TGTGCCAGCAGTTACTCGAGAGGCGGCTGGTCCCAGTACTTC
TRBV4-1,NA,NA,TRBJ1-5,CASSPVHRNQPQHF,TGCGCCAGCAGCCCGGTCCACAGGAATCAGCCCCAGCATTTT
TRBV7-2,NA,NA,TRBJ2-2,CASSPPGRTGELFF,TGTGCCAGCAGCCCGCCGGGTCGAACCGGGGAGCTGTTTTTT
TRBV5-1,NA,NA,TRBJ2-2,CASSKDSGLTGELFF,TGCGCCAGCAGCAAGGACAGTGGATTAACCGGGGAGCTGTTTTTT